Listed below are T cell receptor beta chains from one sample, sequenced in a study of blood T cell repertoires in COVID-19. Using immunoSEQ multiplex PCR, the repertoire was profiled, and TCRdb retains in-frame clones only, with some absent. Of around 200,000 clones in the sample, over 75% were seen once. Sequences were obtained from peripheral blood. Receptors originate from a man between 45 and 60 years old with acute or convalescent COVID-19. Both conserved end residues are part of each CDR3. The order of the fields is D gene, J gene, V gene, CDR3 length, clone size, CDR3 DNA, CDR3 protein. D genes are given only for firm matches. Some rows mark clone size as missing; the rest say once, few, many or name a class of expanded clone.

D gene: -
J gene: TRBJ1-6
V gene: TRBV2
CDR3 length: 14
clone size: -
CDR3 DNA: TGTGCCAGCAGTGATAGGAGTTTTAATTCACCCCTCCACTTT
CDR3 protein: CASSDRSFNSPLHF

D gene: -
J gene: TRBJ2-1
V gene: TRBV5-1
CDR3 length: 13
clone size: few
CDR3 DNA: TGCGCCAGCAGCTTGGGGGCAGACAATGAGCAGTTCTTC
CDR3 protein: CASSLGADNEQFF

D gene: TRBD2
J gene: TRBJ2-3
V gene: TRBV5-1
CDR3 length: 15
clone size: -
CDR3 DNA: TGCGCCAGCAGCCCCCGAGCGGGGGGGACAGATACGCAGTATTTT
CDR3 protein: CASSPRAGGTDTQYF

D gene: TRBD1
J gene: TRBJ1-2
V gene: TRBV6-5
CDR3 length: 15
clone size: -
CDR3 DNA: TGTGCCAGCAGTTACACCCGGCCGGACAGGGGGACGGGGAACTTC
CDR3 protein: CASSYTRPDRGTGNF

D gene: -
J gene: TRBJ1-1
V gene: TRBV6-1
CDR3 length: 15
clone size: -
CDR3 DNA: TGTGCCAGCAGTGAAGGTTTAGGGGTTTACACTGAAGCTTTCTTT
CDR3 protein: CASSEGLGVYTEAFF

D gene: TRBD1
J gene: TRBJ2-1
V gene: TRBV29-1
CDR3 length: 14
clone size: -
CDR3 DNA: TGCAGCGCCCGAAGACAGGGGGCGGTGGATGAGCAGTTCTTC
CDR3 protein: CSARRQGAVDEQFF

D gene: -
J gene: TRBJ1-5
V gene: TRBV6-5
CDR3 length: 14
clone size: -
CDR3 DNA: TGTGCCAGCAGAGCAGGGGTGAGCGATCAGCCCCAGCATTTT
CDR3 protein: CASRAGVSDQPQHF

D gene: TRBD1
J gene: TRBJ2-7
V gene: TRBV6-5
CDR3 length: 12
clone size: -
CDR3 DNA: TGTGCCAGCAGTCGACAGGGGGGCGAGCAGTACTTC
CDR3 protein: CASSRQGGEQYF

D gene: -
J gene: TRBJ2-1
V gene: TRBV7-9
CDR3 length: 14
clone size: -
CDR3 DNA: TGTGCCAGCAGCCAGGGACTCCCTGGGGGTGAGCAGTTCTTC
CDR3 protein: CASSQGLPGGEQFF

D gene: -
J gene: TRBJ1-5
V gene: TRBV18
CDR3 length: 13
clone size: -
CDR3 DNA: TGTGCCAGCTCTACAGGTAGCAATCAGCCCCAGCATTTT
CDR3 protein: CASSTGSNQPQHF

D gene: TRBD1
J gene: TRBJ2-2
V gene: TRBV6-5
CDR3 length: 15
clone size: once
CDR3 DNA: TGTGCCAGCAGTCCCGGGACAGTGAACACCGGGGAGCTGTTTTTT
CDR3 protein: CASSPGTVNTGELFF

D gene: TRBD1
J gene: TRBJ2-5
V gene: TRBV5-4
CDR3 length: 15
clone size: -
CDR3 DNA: TGTGCCAGCAGCCAGAGGGTGGGACAGGCTGAGACCCAGTACTTC
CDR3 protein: CASSQRVGQAETQYF

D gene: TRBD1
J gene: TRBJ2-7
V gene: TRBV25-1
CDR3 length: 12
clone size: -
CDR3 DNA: TGTGCCAGCAGCGACAGGGGCTACGAGCAGTACTTC
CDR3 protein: CASSDRGYEQYF

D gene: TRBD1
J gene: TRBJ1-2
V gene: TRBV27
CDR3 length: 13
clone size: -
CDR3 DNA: TGTGCCAGCAGTTTCACAGGGGTCTATGGCTACACCTTC
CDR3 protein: CASSFTGVYGYTF

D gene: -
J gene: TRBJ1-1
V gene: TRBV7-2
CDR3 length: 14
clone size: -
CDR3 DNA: TGTGCCAGCAGCCCCGGACAAATGAACACTGAAGCTTTCTTT
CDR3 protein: CASSPGQMNTEAFF

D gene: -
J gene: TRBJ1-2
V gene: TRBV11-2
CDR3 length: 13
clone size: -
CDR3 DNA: TGTGCCAGCAGCTACTCTCACTCCGGTGGCTACACCTTC
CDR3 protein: CASSYSHSGGYTF

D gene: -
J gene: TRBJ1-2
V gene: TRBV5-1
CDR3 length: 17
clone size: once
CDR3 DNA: TGCGCCAGCAGCTTGGTTTCCACAGGGCTGGGAAACTATGGCTACACCTTC
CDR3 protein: CASSLVSTGLGNYGYTF